This T cell receptor beta chain emerged from a study of blood T cell repertoires in COVID-19. At the level of the study: The study drew acute and convalescent COVID-19 samples from the United States, Italy and Spain. The cDNA or gDNA used as material had been derived from T cells, B-cell-depleted T cells, or PBMCs.

Original processing notes: Cell counts per sample came from amplifying reference gene primers. Libraries were prepared by immunoSEQ multiplex PCR; TCRdb keeps only in-frame clonotypes and omits some of them. V, J and clone size reflect that table, while D and trimming were determined from the DNA. The repertoire holds roughly 43,000 clones, with approximately 85% as singletons. This CDR3 has 14 amino acids. V gave up 4 bases and J gave up 2 bases; unmatched junction bases: 2. In germline, CDR1 is LNHDA, CDR2 SQIVND (reference sequence). The chain employs TRBV19 and TRBJ2-7, with 10 bases identical to TRBD1. The receptor comes from a human donor in a cohort sampled during active COVID-19. The material sequenced was peripheral blood. The CDR3 DNA is TGTGCCAGTAGTAGAGGACAGGGGGCCTACGAGCAGTACTTC. Translated, it gives CASSRGQGAYEQYF.